This entry is about one TCR beta chain. The data derive from a study of blood T cell repertoires in COVID-19. Study background: The United States, Italy and Spain were the sources of the acute and convalescent COVID-19 samples. Nucleic acid was either cDNA or gDNA, and it came from T cells, B-cell-depleted T cells, or PBMCs.

Per the study methods: Reference gene primer amplification gave estimated nucleated cell counts. The method was immunoSEQ multiplex PCR; TCRdb's version includes in-frame clones alone and lacks a portion of them. The V and J calls and clone size come from that table; D and trimming were worked out from the DNA. This table has more than 150,000 clones, around 87% appearing once. This clonotype was obtained from a man between 18 and 29 years old with acute or convalescent COVID-19. The material sequenced was peripheral blood.

The chain's CDR3 is CASSPVAGHLNSPLHF. The DNA of the CDR3 is TGTGCCAGCTCACCGGTGGCTGGACATCTCAATTCACCCCTCCACTTT. The V call is TRBV18, the J call TRBJ1-6; TRBD1 is a possible D gene (5 bases). Trimming removed 3 bases at V and 7 bases at J, with 16 bases between. Per the germline V gene, CDR1 is KGHSH and CDR2 is LQKENI. This CDR3 contains 16 residues.